Listed below are T cell receptor beta chains from one sample, sequenced in a study of T cell responses to AZD1222 COVID-19 vaccine. Sequencing used immunoSEQ multiplex PCR; TCRdb keeps in-frame clones, though not all of them. The sample holds about 96,000 clones, nearly 90% seen once. Sequencing used peripheral blood, obtained on day 0 of AZD1222 vaccination. The receptors originated from an adult in good health. CDR3s include the opening cysteine and the closing phenylalanine or tryptophan. A D gene is named only where the DNA matches it firmly. Clone size appears in some rows only: once, few, many, or a class for an expanded clone.

j_gene,abundance,d_gene,v_gene,CDR3nt,CDR3aa
TRBJ1-4,.,.,TRBV6-1,TGTGCCAGCAGTGACCCTCGGGGAACTAATGAAAAACTGTTTTTT,CASSDPRGTNEKLFF
TRBJ2-2,.,.,TRBV11-1,TGTGCCAGCAGCTTAAAAGGACAAGGACACACCGGGGAGCTGTTTTTT,CASSLKGQGHTGELFF
TRBJ2-3,.,.,TRBV14,TGTGCCAGCAGCCAGGGCTTGACAGATACGCAGTATTTT,CASSQGLTDTQYF
TRBJ2-1,.,.,TRBV2,TGTGCCAGCAGTATAAGGGTTTACGAAAGCCACAATGAGCAGTTCTTC,CASSIRVYESHNEQFF
TRBJ2-3,.,.,TRBV9,TGTGCCAGCAGCGTAAACGGGGTGAGCACAGATACGCAGTATTTT,CASSVNGVSTDTQYF
TRBJ1-2,.,.,TRBV30,TGTGCCTGGAGCGTGATTAATTGGAGGAGTAACTATGGCTACACCTTC,CAWSVINWRSNYGYTF
TRBJ1-5,.,TRBD1,TRBV27,TGTGCCAGCAGTTTGGGGCAGGGGGCGCGTCAGCCCCAGCATTTT,CASSLGQGARQPQHF
TRBJ1-1,once,TRBD1,TRBV19,TGTGCCAGTATAGGACAGGGGAGCACTGAAGCTTTCTTT,CASIGQGSTEAFF
TRBJ2-1,.,TRBD1,TRBV14,TGTGCCAGCAGCCAAGTTGCTGGGACAGGTGGTAATGAGCAGTTCTTC,CASSQVAGTGGNEQFF
TRBJ2-7,.,.,TRBV6-1,TGTGCCACCCGGGACACACTCTACGAGCAGTACTTC,CATRDTLYEQYF
TRBJ2-1,.,.,TRBV6-5,TGTGCCAGCAGTTACTCGGAGGGTTACCCCTACAATGAGCAGTTCTTC,CASSYSEGYPYNEQFF
TRBJ1-6,.,.,TRBV7-2,TGTGCCAGCAGCCAATCTATAGGACACGACAATTCACCCCTCCACTTT,CASSQSIGHDNSPLHF
TRBJ1-1,.,TRBD1,TRBV19,TGTGCCAGTCTCGCGGGTAACAGGGGCAACACTGAAGCTTTCTTT,CASLAGNRGNTEAFF
TRBJ1-2,.,.,TRBV19,TGTGCCACCAGGGTAGGGGGAATGGGCTACACCTTC,CATRVGGMGYTF
TRBJ1-5,.,.,TRBV19,TGTGCCAGTAGCATCGCAGACAGGAGCAATCAGCCCCAGCATTTT,CASSIADRSNQPQHF
TRBJ1-6,once,.,TRBV5-4,TGTGCCAGCAGCTTGGGGCAGGGTGGCCTCCACTTT,CASSLGQGGLHF
TRBJ2-3,.,TRBD2,TRBV29-1,TGCGGCCTCGGACTAGCGGGCGGGGGGGATACGCAGTATTTT,CGLGLAGGGDTQYF
TRBJ1-1,.,.,TRBV5-6,TGTGCCAGCAGCTTGGTAGTCGACGGTTTGAACACTGAAGCTTTCTTT,CASSLVVDGLNTEAFF
TRBJ1-5,.,.,TRBV28,TGTGCCAGCAGGGAGTCAAGGGGGAGCAATCAGCCCCAGCATTTT,CASRESRGSNQPQHF
TRBJ1-4,.,.,TRBV5-6,TGTGCCAGCAGCTTGGGGACAGATAATGAAAAACTGTTTTTT,CASSLGTDNEKLFF
TRBJ1-5,.,.,TRBV4-3,TGCGCCAGCAGCCAAGATAGCCTGGGTACTCAGCCCCAGCATTTT,CASSQDSLGTQPQHF
TRBJ1-2,.,.,TRBV6-5,TGTGCCAGCTGGGCACTGGGCAGGAACTATGGCTACACCTTC,CASWALGRNYGYTF
TRBJ2-3,.,.,TRBV7-9,TGTGCCAGCAGCTTAGGACGGGCAGATACGCAGTATTTT,CASSLGRADTQYF
TRBJ1-1,few,.,TRBV10-2,TGCGCCAGCGCGCTGGGGGGCATGGGCACTGAAGCTTTCTTT,CASALGGMGTEAFF
TRBJ1-1,.,.,TRBV6-1,TGTGCCAGCAGTGAAGGGGTGTACACTGAAGCTTTCTTT,CASSEGVYTEAFF
TRBJ1-1,.,.,TRBV30,TGTGCCTGGAGTGTCACACTAGCAGCTTCTGAAGCTTTCTTT,CAWSVTLAASEAFF
TRBJ2-3,.,.,TRBV4-2,TGTGCCAGCAGCCGAAGACTCTCTGGGGGTACCACAGATACGCAGTATTTT,CASSRRLSGGTTDTQYF
TRBJ1-3,.,.,TRBV19,TGTGCCAGTATCCCCCGCCGGGGGTCGGGTGGAAACACCATATATTTT,CASIPRRGSGGNTIYF
TRBJ1-1,.,.,TRBV11-3,TGTGCCAGCAGCTTAGGATCAGGGATCGGGACTGAAGCTTTCTTT,CASSLGSGIGTEAFF
TRBJ1-2,.,TRBD1,TRBV5-1,TGCGCCAGCAGCCCTCAGGGGGCCCAAACTAACTATGGCTACACCTTC,CASSPQGAQTNYGYTF
TRBJ1-6,once,.,TRBV7-9,TGTGCCAGCAGCTCTACATCGGGGGGTTATAATTCACCCCTCCACTTT,CASSSTSGGYNSPLHF
TRBJ1-4,.,.,TRBV2,TGTGCCAGCAGGAGGACAGCAACTAATGAAAAACTGTTTTTT,CASRRTATNEKLFF
TRBJ2-3,.,TRBD2,TRBV7-2,TGTGCCAGCAGCTTATCGGTAGCTAGCGGGGCACTAGATACGCAGTATTTT,CASSLSVASGALDTQYF
TRBJ2-3,.,.,TRBV7-2,TGTGCCAGCAGCTTAGATCCAGGCCCAGATACGCAGTATTTT,CASSLDPGPDTQYF
TRBJ1-2,.,TRBD1,TRBV6-5,TGTGCCAGCAGACAGGGACAGGGGAGCAACTATGGCTACACCTTC,CASRQGQGSNYGYTF
TRBJ1-5,.,TRBD1,TRBV25-1,TGTGCCAGCAGTGGAACAGGGGCAAATCAGCCCCAGCATTTT,CASSGTGANQPQHF
TRBJ2-2,once,.,TRBV11-3,TGTGCCAGCAGCTTATTCCAGAACACCGGGGAGCTGTTTTTT,CASSLFQNTGELFF
TRBJ1-1,once,.,TRBV7-9,TGTGCCAGCAGCTTTATGGGGAACACTGAAGCTTTCTTT,CASSFMGNTEAFF
TRBJ1-5,.,TRBD1,TRBV4-1,TGCGCCAGCAGCCAGCCCGGACAGGGTCGAGGGGATCAGCCCCAGCATTTT,CASSQPGQGRGDQPQHF
TRBJ1-4,few,.,TRBV27,TGTGCCAGGACAACAACTAATGAAAAACTGTTTTTT,CARTTTNEKLFF
TRBJ2-1,.,.,TRBV20-1,TGCAGTGCGGTGTTCGGTGAGCAGTTCTTC,CSAVFGEQFF
TRBJ1-3,.,TRBD1,TRBV7-9,TGTGCCAGCAGCCCTAACAGGGGGAGCTCTGGAAACACCATATATTTT,CASSPNRGSSGNTIYF
TRBJ1-4,.,.,TRBV6-2/TRBV6-3,TGTGCCAGCAGTTACTACAGGGATGAAAAACTGTTTTTT,CASSYYRDEKLFF
TRBJ1-4,.,.,TRBV5-1,TGCGCCAGCAGCACCGGCCAGATAACCGAAAAACTGTTTTTT,CASSTGQITEKLFF
TRBJ1-3,.,TRBD1,TRBV30,TGTGCCTGGCGGAAGCTCCGGGGACAGGGTTCTTTCTCTGGAAACACCATATATTTT,CAWRKLRGQGSFSGNTIYF
TRBJ1-1,.,.,TRBV12-3/TRBV12-4,TGTGCCAGCAGTACTCACAGGGAAGCTTTCTTT,CASSTHREAFF
TRBJ2-7,.,.,TRBV27,TGTGCCAGCAGTTTATTCAGCAGGGGATACGGCGAGCAGTACTTC,CASSLFSRGYGEQYF
TRBJ2-7,.,TRBD1,TRBV9,TGTGCCAGCAGCGGGAGGACAGGGGGCATCGACGAGCAGTACTTC,CASSGRTGGIDEQYF
TRBJ1-1,.,.,TRBV12-3/TRBV12-4,TGTGCCAGCAGTTTATGGGGCACTGAAGCTTTCTTT,CASSLWGTEAFF
TRBJ1-2,few,.,TRBV11-2,TGTGCCAGCAGCCGGGGGCCCCGGGAAGGCTACACCTTC,CASSRGPREGYTF
TRBJ2-7,.,.,TRBV5-4,TGTGCCAGCAGCCTCGGGACGGCGGGCCCCTCCGAGCAGTACTTC,CASSLGTAGPSEQYF